Listed below are T cell receptor beta chains from one sample, sequenced in a study of patients and donors after allogeneic stem cell transplantation. MiXCR, run by TCRdb on the RT-PCR reads, gives a single entry per CDR3 protein. The sample lists under 200,000 distinct CDR3 sequences, 30% occurring once. The sample consisted of blood, either unsorted or a sorted T cell fraction (not recorded which). Every receptor here comes from a human donor who was either an allogeneic HSCT recipient or a stem cell or donor lymphocyte infusion donor (not recorded which). It is not recorded whose cells these are; they may come from a transplant donor. Both conserved end residues are part of each CDR3.

TRBJ2-3 | 15 | TRBV7-9 | CASSSNSGHTDTQYF
TRBJ2-7 | 12 | TRBV29-1 | CSVGRGSYEQYF
TRBJ1-2 | 13 | TRBV12-3/TRBV12-4 | CASSPGLFYGYTF
TRBJ2-7 | 14 | TRBV20-1 | CSARDYPLSYEQYF
TRBJ2-7 | 15 | TRBV18 | CASSPPGTVSYEQYF
TRBJ2-1 | 15 | TRBV4-2 | CASSQGPLALNEQFF
TRBJ1-5 | 13 | TRBV6-2/TRBV6-3 | CASTLWGQQPQHF
TRBJ1-1 | 14 | TRBV28 | CASSLAPMNTEAFF
TRBJ1-4 | 13 | TRBV29-1 | CSVGAGKVEKLFF
TRBJ1-4 | 12 | TRBV6-2/TRBV6-3 | CASGAVQEILFF
TRBJ1-4 | 14 | TRBV28 | CASSSGQGFEKLFF
TRBJ2-3 | 14 | TRBV18 | CASSPYPRTDTQYF
TRBJ1-1 | 13 | TRBV18 | CASSPNTNTEAFF
TRBJ1-1 | 14 | TRBV7-9 | CASSLSAGYTEAFF
TRBJ2-1 | 15 | TRBV9 | CASSVASRQTNEQFF
TRBJ2-4 | 16 | TRBV5-1 | CASSLGIGTGWNIQYF
TRBJ2-7 | 15 | TRBV9 | CASSAGLAERNEQYF
TRBJ1-1 | 13 | TRBV12-3/TRBV12-4 | CASSLGREAEAFF
TRBJ1-2 | 14 | TRBV5-1 | CASSLEDVFYGYTF
TRBJ2-6 | 15 | TRBV7-9 | CASRNTDSGANVLTF
TRBJ1-2 | 13 | TRBV20-1 | CSATDATRYGYTF
TRBJ2-1 | 15 | TRBV7-2 | CASSLILATGNEQFF
TRBJ1-5 | 17 | TRBV4-1 | CASSQTTGGAGNQPQHF
TRBJ2-2 | 14 | TRBV5-6 | CASKGQGASGELFF
TRBJ1-1 | 14 | TRBV18 | CASSPRQAESEAFF
TRBJ1-5 | 15 | TRBV20-1 | CSARGPDGGQQPQHF
TRBJ2-7 | 11 | TRBV7-9 | CASQGFDEQYF
TRBJ2-3 | 14 | TRBV7-3 | CASSSGPPSDTQYF
TRBJ2-1 | 14 | TRBV2 | CACPTVGSYNEQFF
TRBJ2-6 | 16 | TRBV5-1 | CASSYFQGSGANVLTF
TRBJ2-1 | 15 | TRBV4-3 | CASSQDRGPYNEQFF
TRBJ2-1 | 16 | TRBV28 | CASNKPGLAGVDEQFF
TRBJ1-6 | 17 | TRBV6-5 | CASSYSTSKAYNSPLHF
TRBJ2-1 | 13 | TRBV28 | CASSPPPSNEQFF
TRBJ1-1 | 16 | TRBV5-1 | CASSQEGGLQNTEAFF
TRBJ1-1 | 14 | TRBV6-5 | CASSYSGMNTEAFF
TRBJ2-1 | 15 | TRBV27 | CASSQGDFWDNEQFF
TRBJ1-1 | 12 | TRBV9 | CASSSSPTEAFF
TRBJ1-5 | 13 | TRBV20-1 | CSARWGPGGPQHF
TRBJ2-7 | 13 | TRBV20-1 | CSARFTGTYEQYF
TRBJ1-5 | 12 | TRBV20-1 | CSAVPENQPQHF
TRBJ2-5 | 14 | TRBV7-9 | CASSLGQGVETQYF
TRBJ2-1 | 16 | TRBV19 | CASIAPGRGAYNEQFF
TRBJ1-6 | 13 | TRBV12-3/TRBV12-4 | CASSFTGGSPLHF
TRBJ2-4 | 14 | TRBV7-9 | CASSQAGAKNIQYF
TRBJ1-1 | 15 | TRBV4-1 | CASSPWGQGNTEAFF